The 8 T cell receptor beta chains listed next were all sequenced from one sample in a study of CD8 T cells in Susac syndrome. Random-hexamer reverse transcription was applied to 0.5 to 1 ug RNA. TCRdb reprocessed the immunoSEQ multiplex PCR reads with MiXCR, giving one entry per CDR3 protein. The profile shows some 180,000 distinct CDR3 sequences, 85% to 95% of them singletons. Sequencing was carried out using CD4+ T cells from PBMCs. The receptors shown here come from a human donor with Susac syndrome.

The genes are TRBV7-9 and TRBJ2-1; D remains unclear. CDR3 length: 17 amino acids. Looked up from germline, CDR1 is SEHNR and CDR2 is FQNEAQ (reference sequence). V was trimmed by 2 bases and J by 5 bases, leaving 19 bases between them. The DNA of the CDR3 is TGTGCCAGCAGCTTATCTCAAATGAGCCAGGCCCACAATGAGCAGTTCTTC. Protein: CASSLSQMSQAHNEQFF.

The rearrangement joins TRBV20-1 to TRBJ2-1; D is uncertain. The CDR3 covers 13 residues. V lost 2 bases and J lost 4, with 9 bases in between. Germline lookup yields CDR1 DFQATT and CDR2 SNEGSKA (reference sequence). The CDR3 loop is CSARHPRYNEQFF. The CDR3 coding sequence is TGCAGTGCTAGACATCCCCGGTACAATGAGCAGTTCTTC.

The gene calls are TRBV5-1 and TRBJ2-5; D tentatively fits TRBD1 or TRBD2 (5 bases each). CDR3 length: 13 amino acids. Germline-derived CDR1 and CDR2 are SGHRS and YFSETQ. Between the trimmed V and J ends, which lost 3 bases and 0 bases, there was a span of 6 bases. The DNA for the CDR3 is TGCGCCAGCAGCTGGGGGAACCAAGAGACCCAGTACTTC. Translation gives CASSWGNQETQYF.

The rearrangement uses TRBV20-1 and TRBJ2-6, with D tentatively TRBD1 (5 bases). The CDR3 has 15 residues. Germline CDR1 is DFQATT and CDR2 is SNEGSKA (reference sequence). V was pared by 2 bases and J by 2 bases, with 10 bases between. The CDR3 DNA is TGCAGTGCTAGAATACCCAGGGCTGGGGCCAACGTCCTGACTTTC. This codes for CSARIPRAGANVLTF.

CDR3 loop: CSARSIRVSTDTQYF. The CDR3 DNA sequence: TGCAGTGCTAGATCGATTCGGGTCAGCACAGATACGCAGTATTTT. The rearrangement uses TRBV20-1 and TRBJ2-3; no firm D call. V lost 2 bases and J lost 0, with 12 bases in between. This CDR3 contains 15 residues. Germline V CDR1 and CDR2: DFQATT, SNEGSKA (reference sequence).

V and J are TRBV6-2 or TRBV6-3 and TRBJ2-7; 9 nucleotides match TRBD2. The CDR3 is 14 amino acids. The trim removed 6 bases at V and 6 bases at J, leaving 9 bases unmatched. The V gene's germline CDR1 is MNHEY and CDR2 SVGEGT. CDR3 residues: CASSRGTSLFEQYF. The CDR3 DNA follows: TGTGCCAGCAGCCGTGGGACTAGCCTGTTCGAGCAGTACTTC.

This clonotype was seen a single time. The chain combines TRBV20-1 with TRBJ2-1; 10 bases are shared with TRBD2. Germline trimming cut 0 bases from V and 6 bases from J; bases unmatched to any gene: 11. CDR1 and CDR2 from the germline V gene are DFQATT and SNEGSKA (reference sequence). The CDR3 has 17 residues. The CDR3 region is CSARDISGASGSNEQFF. The CDR3, as DNA: TGCAGTGCTAGAGATATAAGTGGAGCTAGCGGGAGCAATGAGCAGTTCTTC.

This sequence joins TRBV7-8 and TRBJ2-1, with D unresolved. Deletions cut 1 base from V and 8 bases from J, with 3 bases between. This CDR3 spans 11 amino acids. Germline-derived CDR1 and CDR2 are SGHVS and FQNEAQ. The CDR3 coding sequence is TGTGCCAGCAGCTTAGTGTATGAGCAGTTCTTC. Protein: CASSLVYEQFF.